This TCR beta chain originates from a study of T cell responses to AZD1222 COVID-19 vaccine. In the case of this clone: Its antigen remains unidentified.

Findings of the study overall: Donors in the cohort were predominantly white British and more often female, and clonal diversity was possibly underestimated.

Assay used: immunoSEQ multiplex PCR; TCRdb lists only in-frame clones, some missing. The data show roughly 150,000 clones, about 89% seen once. The trim removed 4 bases at V and 2 bases at J, leaving 8 bases unmatched. CDR3 length: 17 amino acids. CDR1 and CDR2 (germline): SGHRS, YFSETQ. The sample consisted of peripheral blood, taken 28 days after the second AZD1222 dose. The receptor was isolated from an adult who received the AZD1222 COVID-19 vaccine. The V and J genes are TRBV5-1 and TRBJ2-2; 10 bases are shared with TRBD1. Here the CDR3 DNA reads TGCGCCAGCAGCCACCGAAGGACAGGGGGAAACACCGGGGAGCTGTTTTTT. Its protein product is CASSHRRTGGNTGELFF.